The 30 T cell receptor beta chains below were found in one sample sequenced in a study of shared clonotypes between healthy human individuals (dated by TCRdb to 2018 to 2021). For the CD8 naive samples, CD45RO-negative cells were positively selected for CCR7, yielding a CD45RA+CCR7+ population from which TemRA cells were excluded. Library preparation used the immunoSEQ multiplex PCR assay. As stored in TCRdb, this immuneACCESS dataset retains in-frame rearrangements with V and J assigned. A fraction of the clones does not appear; measured against another copy, unresolved V genes explain less than half of the discrepancy, and the remainder lacks a known reason. A total of about 2,200,000 clones appear in this sample, about 93% of them only once. The top ten hold under 2% of the sample. Sequencing input: naive CD8+ T cells from PBMCs. What this sample's cell subset or site label stands for: CD45RA+CCR7+. These receptors were taken from a man in his late teens or twenties in good health. Some clones in this sample may be carry-over from other donors' samples.

This clone was counted once. The V gene is TRBV7-2, the J gene TRBJ2-1; TRBD2 matches at 11 bases. Losses at the gene ends were 5 bases for V and 5 bases for J; bases not matched to a gene: 17. Germline V CDR1 and CDR2: SGHTA, FQGNSA. The CDR3 sequence is 19 residues long. CDR3 in amino acids: CASSRAPTTSGSAHNEQFF. CDR3 sequence (DNA): TGTGCCAGCAGCAGAGCCCCGACTACTAGCGGGAGTGCCCACAATGAGCAGTTCTTC.

The J gene is TRBJ1-5, the V gene TRBV2; no clear D gene. The germline V gene encodes CDR1 SNHLY and CDR2 FYNNEI. V was pared by 4 bases and J by 5 bases, with 18 bases between. The CDR3 totals 16 residues. CDR3 sequence reads: CASSAFTTIGDQPQHF. For the CDR3, the DNA is TGTGCCAGCAGTGCCTTTACGACCATAGGAGATCAGCCCCAGCATTTT.

The chain combines TRBV27 with TRBJ1-5; a weak D match, TRBD1 (5 bases). The germline gives CDR1 MNHEY, CDR2 SMNVEV (reference sequence). Trimming shortened V by 6 bases and J by 6 bases, and 21 bases separated the two germline ends. This CDR3 has 16 amino acids. CDR3 residues: CASSHSMGERGQPQHF. CDR3 bases: TGTGCCAGCAGCCATTCAATGGGGGAAAGGGGTCAGCCCCAGCATTTT.

The rearrangement joins TRBV9 to TRBJ2-1; D ambiguous. The ends were cut back, 0 bases at V and 3 bases at J, with 10 bases in the middle. This CDR3 is built from 15 residues. The germline V gene has CDR1 SGDLS and CDR2 YYNGEE. CDR3 region: CASSVGQKYYNEQFF. CDR3 coding DNA: TGTGCCAGCAGCGTAGGGCAGAAATACTACAATGAGCAGTTCTTC.

This clone was observed once. V and J are TRBV9 and TRBJ2-5; D remains ambiguous. V was clipped by 0 bases and J by 5 bases, with 11 bases between them. From germline, CDR1 is SGDLS and CDR2 YYNGEE. The CDR3 sequence is 14 residues long. The CDR3 here is CASSVDRRGETQYF. Written as DNA, the CDR3 is TGTGCCAGCAGCGTAGATAGGAGAGGCGAGACCCAGTACTTC.

The chain carries TRBV27 and TRBJ2-3; D unclear. Trimming took 2 bases from V and 2 from J, leaving 11 bases between them. CDR1 MNHEY and CDR2 SMNVEV come from the germline V gene (reference sequence). There are 15 residues in the CDR3. Here the CDR3 reads CASSLAATITDTQYF. The CDR3 bases are TGTGCCAGCAGTTTAGCGGCAACGATCACAGATACGCAGTATTTT.

Comment on this clone: Other DNA sequences from this sample encode an identical CDR3 as well. J is TRBJ2-7 and V is TRBV9; D is ambiguous. Germline assignment: CDR1 SGDLS and CDR2 YYNGEE. V lost 0 bases, J lost 1 base, and 8 bases lay in between. The CDR3 sequence is 14 residues long. The DNA for the CDR3 is TGTGCCAGCAGCGTAGCTTCCGGGTCCTACGAGCAGTACTTC. Protein product: CASSVASGSYEQYF.

The gene calls are TRBV7-9 and TRBJ2-7; 8 bases are a match to TRBD1. CDR3 length equals 15 residues. The V segment lost 5 bases and the J segment 1 base; nucleotides outside the gene matches: 7. Germline lookup yields CDR1 SEHNR and CDR2 FQNEAQ (reference sequence). The CDR3, as DNA: TGTGCCAGCAGCACCGGACAGGGTGCGTCCTACGAGCAGTACTTC. Translated: CASSTGQGASYEQYF.

The chain couples TRBV28 to TRBJ1-5; D ambiguous. CDR3 length: 15 amino acids. The V end was cut by 4 bases, the J end by 5 bases, with 15 bases between. Germline CDR1 MDHEN, CDR2 SYDVKM. CDR3 sequence reads: CASSSEPGGHQPQHF. The CDR3 DNA reads as TGTGCCAGCAGTTCTGAACCCGGAGGGCATCAGCCCCAGCATTTT.

Worth noting for this clone: The same CDR3 arises from other DNA sequences in this sample as well. This chain joins TRBV27 and TRBJ2-7, with 11 bases aligning to TRBD2. J gave up 2 bases and V 3 bases, and 3 bases lay outside the gene matches. The CDR3 runs to 15 residues. Germline values: CDR1 MNHEY, CDR2 SMNVEV (reference sequence). The CDR3 sequence: CASSFGTSGTYEQYF. Written as DNA, the CDR3 is TGTGCCAGCAGTTTCGGGACTAGCGGAACCTACGAGCAGTACTTC.

The DNA for the CDR3 is TGTGCCAGCAGCGGGCGGGAGGGCCGGGACAATGAGCAGTTCTTC. It is translated as CASSGREGRDNEQFF. The V and J genes are TRBV11-2 and TRBJ2-1; the match to TRBD2 covers 9 bases. The J segment lost 5 bases and the V segment lost 5 bases, leaving 7 bases of the junction unmatched. This CDR3 region has 15 residues. Germline V lookup: CDR1 SGHAT, CDR2 FQNNGV.

The chain combines TRBV10-3 with TRBJ2-3, with a possible D match to TRBD2 (5 bases). V lost 11 bases, J lost 1 base, and 16 bases lay in between. CDR1 and CDR2 (germline): ENHRY, SYGVKD. The CDR3 is 14 amino acids. The CDR3 sequence: CAVKVGSRTDTQYF. The CDR3 DNA reads TGTGCCGTAAAGGTTGGGAGCCGCACAGATACGCAGTATTTT.

The chain uses TRBV4-3 and TRBJ2-3; TRBD2 agrees at 10 bases. Germline V lookup: CDR1 LGHNA, CDR2 YSLEER. CDR3 length: 18 amino acids. V was pared by 0 bases and J by 1 base, with 7 bases of the junction left unmatched. The CDR3 region is CASSQEGSGRSRTDTQYF. CDR3 in DNA: TGCGCCAGCAGCCAAGAGGGTAGCGGGAGGTCCCGCACAGATACGCAGTATTTT.

The chain carries TRBV4-1 and TRBJ1-1, with 7 bases identical to TRBD1. Per germline, CDR1 MGHRA and CDR2 YSYEKL. Trimming at V came to 4 bases and at J to 8 bases, leaving 10 bases not matched to a gene. The CDR3 is 14 residues long. The CDR3 DNA is TGCGCCAGCAGCCGGATAGGAGGGGGCGAGGAAGCTTTCTTT. Encoded protein: CASSRIGGGEEAFF.

This clone was seen only once. CDR3 amino acids: CASSHWRQSGELFF. CDR3 in DNA: TGCGCCAGCAGCCACTGGCGCCAGTCGGGGGAGCTGTTTTTT. The chain combines TRBV4-3 with TRBJ2-2, with unresolved D. The germline gives CDR1 LGHNA, CDR2 YSLEER. Deletions cut 3 bases from V and 8 bases from J, with 13 bases between. This CDR3 has 14 amino acids.

The chain recombines TRBV7-9 with TRBJ2-3; D perhaps matches TRBD1 (5 bases). This CDR3 has 17 amino acids. Germline V gives CDR1 SEHNR, CDR2 FQNEAQ (reference sequence). The V and J ends lost 0 bases and 7 bases respectively, with 20 bases between them. CDR3 in amino acids: CASSLATDGYPPNTQYF. The CDR3, as DNA: TGTGCCAGCAGCTTAGCGACAGACGGCTATCCCCCGAATACGCAGTATTTT. The full variable domain, completed using reference TRBV7-9 and TRBJ2-3, is DTGVSQNPRHKITKRGQNVTFRCDPISEHNRLYWYRQTLGQGPEFLTYFQNEAQLEKSRLLSDRFSAERPKGSFSTLEIQRTEQGDSAMYLCASSLATDGYPPNTQYFGPGTRLTVL.

This chain uses TRBV28 with TRBJ2-5; D may match TRBD1 or TRBD2 (5 bases each). Per the germline V gene, CDR1 is MDHEN and CDR2 is SYDVKM. Trimming stripped 2 bases from V and 4 bases from J, with 8 bases between. CDR3 size: 13 residues. In DNA form, the CDR3 reads TGTGCCAGCAGTTTACCAGGGAGAGAGACCCAGTACTTC. It encodes CASSLPGRETQYF. Using reference TRBV28 and TRBJ2-5 for the parts outside the CDR3, the full variable domain is DVKVTQSSRYLVKRTGEKVFLECVQDMDHENMFWYRQDPGLGLRLIYFSYDVKMKEKGDIPEGYSVSREKKERFSLILESASTNQTSMYLCASSLPGRETQYFGPGTRLLVL.

V usage is TRBV19 and J usage is TRBJ2-1; 8 bases match TRBD1. Germline V lookup: CDR1 LNHDA, CDR2 SQIVND (reference sequence). Trimming removed 6 bases from V and 7 bases from J; junction bases left unmatched: 14. The CDR3 runs 16 residues. CDR3 loop: CASSIFSGGWRNEQFF. CDR3 bases: TGTGCCAGTAGCATCTTCTCAGGGGGCTGGAGAAATGAGCAGTTCTTC.

The chain combines TRBV27 with TRBJ2-5, with TRBD2 matching over 10 bases. CDR3 length: 17 amino acids. Per the germline V gene, CDR1 is MNHEY and CDR2 is SMNVEV (reference sequence). V was clipped by 4 bases and J by 5 bases; unmatched bases: 13. For the CDR3, the DNA is TGTGCCAGCAGTTCCACCCAAGCGGGAGGGCCTTGGGAGACCCAGTACTTC. This sequence encodes CASSSTQAGGPWETQYF.

The chain joins TRBV27 to TRBJ2-2; TRBD2 is a possible D gene (5 bases). Germline CDR1 is MNHEY and CDR2 is SMNVEV (reference sequence). Between the trimmed V and J ends, which lost 2 bases and 1 base, there was a span of 8 bases. This CDR3 is built from 15 residues. Here the CDR3 reads CASSLVGLNTGELFF. Written as DNA, the CDR3 is TGTGCCAGCAGTTTAGTAGGACTGAACACCGGGGAGCTGTTTTTT.

As to this clone: This specimen includes other DNA sequences encoding the same CDR3. The J gene is TRBJ2-7, the V gene TRBV7-9; D possibly corresponds to TRBD2 (5 bases). V dropped 5 bases and J dropped 2 bases, with 10 bases sitting between them. The germline V gene has CDR1 SEHNR and CDR2 FQNEAQ (reference sequence). The CDR3 is 13 residues long. The CDR3 is CASSPPGAYEQYF. Here the CDR3 DNA reads TGTGCCAGCAGCCCCCCCGGGGCCTACGAGCAGTACTTC. Full variable domain (outside the CDR3, taken from reference TRBV7-9 and TRBJ2-7): DTGVSQNPRHKITKRGQNVTFRCDPISEHNRLYWYRQTLGQGPEFLTYFQNEAQLEKSRLLSDRFSAERPKGSFSTLEIQRTEQGDSAMYLCASSPPGAYEQYFGPGTRLTVT.

CDR3 protein: CASSVLAGDSSTDTQYF. The CDR3 nucleotides read TGTGCCAGCTCAGTCCTAGCGGGAGACTCTAGCACAGATACGCAGTATTTT. The gene calls are TRBV27 and TRBJ2-3, with 10 bases lining up with TRBD2. Germline V CDR1 and CDR2: MNHEY, SMNVEV (reference sequence). Trimming cost V 8 bases and J 0 bases; bases outside gene matches: 11. This CDR3 region has 17 residues.

The V gene is TRBV5-6, the J gene TRBJ2-7, with D maybe TRBD1 (6 bases). V was pared by 4 bases and J by 2 bases, with 28 bases between. The CDR3 has 19 amino acids. Per the germline V gene, CDR1 is SGHDT and CDR2 is YYEEEE. The CDR3 region has the DNA TGTGCCAGCAGCGTACAGGGACGATTAGGTCCGATGTACACCTACGAGCAGTACTTC. Translated, it gives CASSVQGRLGPMYTYEQYF.

As for this clone: Additional DNA sequences in this sample encode the identical CDR3. The chain employs TRBV4-1 and TRBJ1-1, with a tentative D call TRBD1 (5 bases). Germline V lookup: CDR1 MGHRA, CDR2 YSYEKL. With 2 bases removed from V and 1 base from J, the gap between germline ends came to 8 bases. CDR3 length equals 14 residues. The CDR3 region has the DNA TGCGCCAGCAGCCAATTGGGGGGGAACACTGAAGCTTTCTTT. It encodes CASSQLGGNTEAFF.

Comment on this clone: This sample includes further DNA sequences coding for the same CDR3. The chain recombines TRBV29-1 with TRBJ2-7, with D maybe TRBD2 (5 bases). Looked up from germline, CDR1 is SQVTM and CDR2 is ANQGSEA. The V and J ends lost 4 bases and 6 bases respectively, with 7 bases between them. The CDR3 extends over 10 amino acids. The CDR3 DNA sequence: TGCAGCGTTGTTGGGAGCGAGCAGTACTTC. Encoded protein: CSVVGSEQYF.

This clone was seen only once. This chain joins TRBV5-1 and TRBJ2-2; D is unclear. Germline V gene sequence: CDR1 SGHRS, CDR2 YFSETQ. Deletions cut 7 bases from V and 0 bases from J, with 10 bases between. The CDR3 covers 14 residues. Here the CDR3 reads CASWAPANTGELFF. The CDR3 DNA sequence: TGCGCCAGCTGGGCACCCGCGAACACCGGGGAGCTGTTTTTT. The full variable domain, with the rest looked up from reference TRBV5-1 and TRBJ2-2, is KAGVTQTPRYLIKTRGQQVTLSCSPISGHRSVSWYQQTPGQGLQFLFEYFSETQRNKGNFPGRFSGRQFSNSRSEMNVSTLELGDSALYLCASWAPANTGELFFGEGSRLTVL.

This chain links TRBV7-9 with TRBJ2-4; D tentatively fits TRBD1 or TRBD2 (5 bases each). The CDR3 sequence is 14 residues long. The V and J ends lost 4 bases and 8 bases respectively, with 15 bases between them. CDR1 and CDR2 (germline): SEHNR, FQNEAQ (reference sequence). CDR3 DNA sequence: TGTGCCAGCAGCTCAGGAGCGAGGGGAGACATTCAGTACTTC. This gives the protein CASSSGARGDIQYF.

This clone was seen once. The chain links TRBV5-4 to TRBJ2-3, with TRBD2 identical over 13 bases. Unmatched junction bases numbered 10, after V lost 6 bases and J lost 0 bases. This CDR3 comprises 18 residues. CDR1 and CDR2 (germline): SGHNT, YYREEE (reference sequence). CDR3 coding DNA: TGTGCCAGCACCATCGGGACTAGCGGGATTACTAGCACAGATACGCAGTATTTT. Amino acids: CASTIGTSGITSTDTQYF. Supplemented by reference TRBV5-4 and TRBJ2-3, the full variable domain reads ETGVTQSPTHLIKTRGQQVTLRCSSQSGHNTVSWYQQALGQGPQFIFQYYREEENGRGNFPPRFSGLQFPNYSSELNVNALELDDSALYLCASTIGTSGITSTDTQYFGPGTRLTVL.

This clone occurred many times. The V and J genes are TRBV10-3 and TRBJ2-1; 11 bases are shared with TRBD1. CDR3 length equals 16 residues. With V trimmed by 0 bases and J by 8 bases, 6 bases remained unmatched. The germline V gene has CDR1 ENHRY and CDR2 SYGVKD. The CDR3 sequence is CAISESQDRGHDEQFF. The CDR3 DNA reads TGTGCCATCAGTGAGTCGCAGGACAGGGGGCATGATGAGCAGTTCTTC.

This chain links TRBV7-6 with TRBJ2-7; perhaps D is TRBD1 or TRBD2 (6 bases each). The CDR3 covers 12 residues. Trimming took 4 bases from V and 6 from J, leaving 10 bases between them. Germline V CDR1 and CDR2: SGHVS, FNYEAQ. The CDR3 bases are TGTGCCAGCAGCTCGGGGGCGGGCGAGCAGTACTTC. It is translated as CASSSGAGEQYF.